Detailed here is one T cell receptor (beta chain). Its antigen remains unidentified. No much larger clonotype is one base removed from it; base qualities were not supplied. V is cut by 3 bases and J by 2 bases, and the space between the germline ends is 10 bases. The germline V gene (reference sequence) yields LNHDA for CDR1 and SQIVND for CDR2. The CDR3 goes from the cysteine to the phenylalanine over 14 residues. Here the CDR3 DNA is all that survives: 42 bases in frame from base 1. The donors were healthy, HIV-negative adults who had no recently reported acute infections or vaccinations. Every donor was a Caucasian adult residing in Nashville, Tennessee, USA. CD4+ T cells were enriched through magnetic negative selection, after which naive cells were positively selected on CD45RA and the remaining negative fraction served as the memory subset. Blood was obtained by leukapheresis, after which PBMCs were separated by Ficoll-Histopaque density gradient centrifugation and cryopreserved in liquid nitrogen vapor phase. Purity and quantity of every magnetically sorted T cell population were checked by analytical flow cytometry. Genomic DNA was isolated from every sorted fraction and measured by UV absorbance on a Nanodrop 2000c.

Using the deep immunoSEQ assay, multiplex PCR amplified TCR CDR3 regions from genomic DNA. Extracted genomic DNA from each cell subset was distributed evenly across all wells of several immunoSEQ 96-well plates, and each plate was treated as a replicate. For sorted subsets, 200 ng of genomic DNA, equivalent to 25,000 to 30,000 T cell genomes, went into each replicate PCR. Purified libraries were measured with a Qubit 3.0 fluorometer, size-checked on a Bioanalyzer 2100, and measured again with the KAPA Library Quantification kit. Each immunoSEQ 96-well plate was sequenced on its own single-read 150-cycle Illumina NextSeq 550 flow cell. The study's own analysis went as follows. Because only junctional sequences without quality scores were contained in the immunoSEQ output, filtering matching that applied to full-length reads could not be performed. Sequences were annotated with PyIR, a Python wrapper for IgBLAST v1.9, using IMGT germline references to assign V/J genes and CDR3. Any read was removed if the V/J assignment was weak (E-value above 1e-6), the CDR3 was missing, or the read contained stop codons, out-of-frame junctions, or ambiguous translated residues. V3J clonotypes were defined by identical inferred V gene, J gene, and CDR3 amino acid sequence. Percentage overlap between repertoires was computed as shared unique clonotypes divided by the size of the smaller repertoire. Three approaches were used to assess repertoire richness: RTK rarefaction, the Chao1 estimator, and Recon v2.1 estimates of unobserved clonotypes. Generation probabilities for all TCRbeta clonotypes obtained by the gDNA method from a handful of donors were computed using OLGA. Held by TCRdb, this immuneACCESS table contains in-frame sequences only and omits some clones. Under half of the omission traces to an unresolved V gene where checked; the cause of the rest is unknown. That table gives V, J and clone size, and the DNA gave D and trimming. The sample has a few hundred thousand clones on record, about 96% of them singletons. In total, the top ten clones hold less than 0.065% of the sample.

The source of the sample is a study of shared clonotypes between healthy human individuals (dated by TCRdb to the early 2020s). About the study as a whole: The cohort comprised two women and a few men aged 18 to 49 years. To increase sequencing depth and limit assay-specific biases, different laboratories used diverse techniques to prepare libraries and sequence TCR repertoires. Between about 0.9 and 9 billion PBMCs per donor were obtained by leukapheresis. The study deeply sequenced blood TCR repertoires of 5 or 6 healthy adults to estimate repertoire size and the extent of clonotype sharing between individuals. For each donor, CD4 naive and CD4 memory were each given three plates, CD8 naive was given two plates, and CD8 memory was given one plate. General study outcomes and caveats: Because the study included only a small number of donors, the genetic and exposure-history diversity represented was limited. Compared with non-shared clonotypes, clonotypes shared by all four sorted-subset donors had higher generation probabilities. Pairwise subsampling led to the expectation that sequencing depth would affect the degree of clonotype sharing among donors. Rarefaction of sorted-subset datasets indicated incomplete sequencing despite the large sequencing depth. Sampling was restricted to blood, and TCR repertoires in tissues likely differ from the TCR repertoires found in blood. Naive subsets generally had larger estimated clonotype richness than memory subsets. Sharing across a few donors was observed for about 5% of naive CD4, about 4% of naive CD8, over 2% of memory CD4, and around 0.44% of memory CD8 clonotypes.

Recombination connected TRBV19 to TRBJ1-2, with TRBD1 tentatively as D gene (6 bases match). The specimen was naive CD4+ T cells sorted from blood. The cell subset or site label corresponds to: CD45RA+ positively selected. This receptor was identified in a woman under 40 in good health. The CDR3 has the sequence CASSMGTTNYGYTF. The DNA sequence follows: TGTGCCAGTAGTATGGGGACAACGAACTATGGCTACACCTTC.